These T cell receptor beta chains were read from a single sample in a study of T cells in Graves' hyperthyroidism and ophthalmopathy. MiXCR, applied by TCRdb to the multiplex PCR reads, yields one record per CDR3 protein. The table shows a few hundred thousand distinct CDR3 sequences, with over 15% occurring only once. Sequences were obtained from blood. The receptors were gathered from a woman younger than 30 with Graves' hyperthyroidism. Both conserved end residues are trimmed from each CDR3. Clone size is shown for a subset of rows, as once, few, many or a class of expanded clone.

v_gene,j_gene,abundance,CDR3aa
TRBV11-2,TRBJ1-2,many,ASSLVAANYGYT
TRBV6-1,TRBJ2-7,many,ASSLSHGGSYEQY
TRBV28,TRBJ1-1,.,ATSNGGRAEAF
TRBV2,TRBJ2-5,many,ASSEQGETQY
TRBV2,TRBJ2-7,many,ASKSESYEQY
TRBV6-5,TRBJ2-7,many,ASSLTLDSYEQY
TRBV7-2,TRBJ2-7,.,ASREIAGGPNEQY
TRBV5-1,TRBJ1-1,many,ASSSAGGTEAF
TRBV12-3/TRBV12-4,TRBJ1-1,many,ASSRGGLNTEAF
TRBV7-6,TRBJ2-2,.,ASSIGQGNTGELF
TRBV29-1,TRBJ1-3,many,SVGAGNTIY
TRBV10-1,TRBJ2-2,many,ASSESGVTGELF
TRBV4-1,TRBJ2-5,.,ASSLWDSPAGTQY
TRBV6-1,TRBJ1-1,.,ASSDSVRTTEAF
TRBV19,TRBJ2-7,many,ASSARGPQSEQY
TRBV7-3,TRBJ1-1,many,ASSLHSIGGRDTEAF
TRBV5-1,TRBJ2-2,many,ASSLQGANTGELF
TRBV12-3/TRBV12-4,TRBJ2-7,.,ASSPPDYEQY
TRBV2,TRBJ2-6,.,ASRTDTSGANVLT
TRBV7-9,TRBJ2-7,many,ASSFTGSSEQY
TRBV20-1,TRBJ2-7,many,SARDLGTPYEQY
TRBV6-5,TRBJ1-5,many,ASSYGQGRNQPQH
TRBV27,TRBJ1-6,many,ASSLTGRANNSPLH
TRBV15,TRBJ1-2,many,ATSSGTGSLGYGYT
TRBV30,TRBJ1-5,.,AFSDSGQPQH
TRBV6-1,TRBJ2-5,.,ASSQRGQETQY
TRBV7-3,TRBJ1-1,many,ASSLNGGPMNTEAF
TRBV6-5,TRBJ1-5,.,ASSYNKGPQH
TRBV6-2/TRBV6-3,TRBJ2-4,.,ASEKELAKNTQY
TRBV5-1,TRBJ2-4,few,ASSFDKNIKY
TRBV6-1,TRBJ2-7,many,ASRTGRGSYEQY
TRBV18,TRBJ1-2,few,ASSPPADTPLRLGGYT
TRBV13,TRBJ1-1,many,ASSQNANTEAF
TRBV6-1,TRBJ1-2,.,ASSLHSTGTYGYT
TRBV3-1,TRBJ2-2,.,ASSQEPRAAGELF
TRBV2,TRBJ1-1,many,ASSHWTANTEAF
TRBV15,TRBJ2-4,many,ATSRDPVRRGGNIQY
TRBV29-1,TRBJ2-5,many,SVEAGGETQY
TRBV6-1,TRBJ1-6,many,ARYPGAHSDSPLH
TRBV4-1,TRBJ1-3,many,ASSRLPGNTIY
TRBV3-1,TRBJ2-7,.,ASSQREQY
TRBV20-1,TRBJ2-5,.,SALHWGLETQY
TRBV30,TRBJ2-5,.,AWARGFQETQY
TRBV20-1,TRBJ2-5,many,SARVTGGQETQY
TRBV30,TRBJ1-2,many,AWSPLVTGYT
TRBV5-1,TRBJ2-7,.,ASSVSSGSSYEQY
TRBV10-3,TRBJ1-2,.,ATPRRHRGQIYGYT
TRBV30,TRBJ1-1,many,AWSVFGTEAF
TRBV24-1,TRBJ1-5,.,ATSERQGVEPQQ